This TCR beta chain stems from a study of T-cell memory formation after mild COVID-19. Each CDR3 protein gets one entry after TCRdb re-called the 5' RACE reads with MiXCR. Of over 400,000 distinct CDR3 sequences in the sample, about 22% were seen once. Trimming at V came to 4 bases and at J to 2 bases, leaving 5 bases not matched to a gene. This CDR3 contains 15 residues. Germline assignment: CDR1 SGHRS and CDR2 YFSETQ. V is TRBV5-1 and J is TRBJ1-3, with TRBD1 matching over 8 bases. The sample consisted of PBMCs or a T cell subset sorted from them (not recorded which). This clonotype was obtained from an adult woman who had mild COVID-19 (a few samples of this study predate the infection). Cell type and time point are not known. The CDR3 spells CASSIDRGTGNTIYF. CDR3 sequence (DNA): TGCGCCAGCAGCATAGACAGGGGCACTGGAAACACCATATATTTT.